This TCR beta chain was recovered during a study of somatic mutations in cytotoxic T cells in rheumatoid arthritis (TCRdb year 2017). For the wider study: Before any treatment started and right after they were diagnosed, patients gave peripheral blood samples (around 29 ml EDTA). A FACSAria II or Sony SH800 was used to flow-sort some V beta antibody-stained T-cell populations at nearly 100% purity, and TCRB sequencing was also done on sorted V beta1+ cells. In newly diagnosed rheumatoid arthritis without treatment, the study examined if expanded CD8+ T-cell clones harbor somatic mutations, relying on TCRB deep sequencing to characterize clonality. TCRB deep sequencing was performed for more than 50 rheumatoid arthritis patients and some 19 healthy controls. Median age was essentially the same in the patient group and the control group. The paper as a whole reports these results and caveats: Viral specificity could not be ruled out by absence from virus-specific databases, and the antigen targets of the expanded CD8+ clones remained unknown. CD8+ T-cell clonality in rheumatoid arthritis patients was not significantly different from that in age-matched healthy controls. CD8+ clonality increased with age in patients (Spearman r ≈ 0.5) but not in healthy controls. No adjustment for multiple comparisons was made for the slight TRBV07 underrepresentation in patients. The largest CD8+ clone made up more than 20% of CD8+ cells in 8 of 65 patients, and blood and synovial fluid shared several identical CD8+ TCRB sequences.

Details on this clone: Its binding antigen is unknown. Per-base quality was not reported, and no clone a single base away is much larger than it.

TCRB CDR3 sequencing used the immunoSEQ assay on genomic DNA. The study's processing was this. When patient CD8+ clones exceeding 1% were checked against published virus-specific TCRB sequences, only a few matched. The analyses included only productive TCRB rearrangements. A clone was defined by a unique TCRB CDR3 sequence, and clonality was computed as a productive clonality index based on Shannon entropy. The template counts of each clone relative to the total templates per sample were used to calculate repertoire overlap between two samples. A correlation with a Spearman r of approximately 0.6 was found between V-gene usage by flow cytometry and V-gene usage by TCRB sequencing. The source is immuneACCESS, and TCRdb retained only in-frame sequences with V and J called. Part of the clones is not carried over; for the studies checked, unresolved V genes explain less than half of this, and the remainder is unexplained. The V and J calls and clone size are taken from that table; D and trimming were inferred from the DNA. This sample lists about 15,000 clones; roughly 80% were detected once. Of the sample, 15% to 20% is held by the ten largest clones.

Counted from cysteine to phenylalanine, this CDR3 has 15 amino acids. CDR3 DNA is the only sequence kept; it has 45 bases, read in frame from the first base. From the germline V gene, CDR1 is SGDLS and CDR2 is YYNGEE. The germline V and J ends show losses of 0 bases and 0 bases respectively, and no gene match explains 1 base of the junction. CD4+ and CD8+ cells were isolated by positive magnetic bead selection on an AutoMACS, and purity was checked by flow cytometry. Clonal expansions were first screened by flow cytometry with a TCR V beta antibody panel, then characterized by TCRB deep sequencing of sorted CD8+ fractions. Ficoll-Paque PLUS density gradient separation was used to isolate peripheral blood mononuclear cells. Nucleospin Tissue or Tissue XS kits were used to extract DNA from CD4-enriched, CD8-enriched or PBMC samples, and a Qubit 2.0 fluorometer was used for quantification.

Sequencing was done on a sample of CD8+ T cells sorted from blood. The V and J segments used are TRBV9 and TRBJ2-3, with 7 middle bases fitting TRBD2. The sequence derives from an adult with rheumatoid arthritis. The CDR3 protein sequence reads: CASSVGRGSTDTQYF. In nucleotide form, the sequence is TGTGCCAGCAGCGTAGGGCGGGGGAGCACAGATACGCAGTATTTT.